These 17 T cell receptor beta chains originate from one sample sequenced in a study of blood T cell repertoires in COVID-19. Using immunoSEQ multiplex PCR, the repertoire was profiled, and TCRdb retains in-frame clones only, with some absent. The table has about 270,000 clones, more than 75% seen once. The sequenced material came from peripheral blood. The receptors come from a man aged 35-49 years with active or convalescent COVID-19.

The rearrangement joins TRBV19 to TRBJ2-3; the match to TRBD1 covers 10 bases. Germline V gene lookup returns CDR1 LNHDA and CDR2 SQIVND (reference sequence). V trimming: 0 bases; J trimming: 4 bases; junction bases outside the gene matches: 10. The CDR3 contains 18 residues. As DNA, the CDR3 is TGTGCCAGTAGTATAGATAGTAGGGGGACAGGGGCCGCAGATACGCAGTATTTT. Protein sequence: CASSIDSRGTGAADTQYF. The variable domain in full, completed from reference TRBV19 and TRBJ2-3, reads DGGITQSPKYLFRKEGQNVTLSCEQNLNHDAMYWYRQDPGQGLRLIYYSQIVNDFQKGDIAEGYSVSREKKESFPLTVTSAQKNPTAFYLCASSIDSRGTGAADTQYFGPGTRLTVL.

This clone is judged medium-sized. This chain uses TRBV2 with TRBJ1-4; D is ambiguous. The CDR3 is 15 residues long. Trimming stripped 4 bases from V and 5 bases from J, with 14 bases between. Germline assignment: CDR1 SNHLY and CDR2 FYNNEI. CDR3 loop: CASSAGDDGNEKLFF. CDR3 nucleotide sequence: TGTGCCAGCAGTGCCGGGGATGACGGAAATGAAAAACTGTTTTTT. The complete variable domain, with remaining parts taken from reference TRBV2 and TRBJ1-4, reads EPEVTQTPSHQVTQMGQEVILRCVPISNHLYFYWYRQILGQKVEFLVSFYNNEISEKSEIFDDQFSVERPDGSNFTLKIRSTKLEDSAMYFCASSAGDDGNEKLFFGSGTQLSVL.

V and J are TRBV2 and TRBJ2-2; D may be TRBD2 (7 bases). Germline lookup yields CDR1 SNHLY and CDR2 FYNNEI. The ends were cut back, 5 bases at V and 6 bases at J, with 16 bases in the middle. The CDR3 runs to 15 residues. The CDR3 bases are TGTGCCAGCAGTTATGGCGGGGGCCCCCCCGGGGAGCTGTTTTTT. Encoded protein: CASSYGGGPPGELFF.

This clone was observed a few times. Other DNA sequences in the same sample also yield this CDR3. The rearrangement joins TRBV29-1 to TRBJ2-1; D is undetermined. Per the germline V gene, CDR1 is SQVTM and CDR2 is ANQGSEA. Trimming took off 6 bases at V and 4 bases at J, with 4 bases between the two ends. The CDR3 length is 10 residues. Here the CDR3 reads CSVLYNEQFF. The CDR3 DNA is TGCAGCGTCCTTTACAATGAGCAGTTCTTC.

J is TRBJ2-5 and V is TRBV6-5; 7 nucleotides align to TRBD1. The CDR3 consists of 14 residues. J gave up 7 bases and V 0 bases, and 5 bases lay outside the gene matches. Germline V gene sequence: CDR1 MNHEY, CDR2 SVGAGI. The CDR3 DNA sequence: TGTGCCAGCAGTTACTCGTACAGGGGTGGGACCCAGTACTTC. As protein: CASSYSYRGGTQYF.

In DNA form, the CDR3 reads TGTGTCAGAAGCTATTATAGAAGAAGCCTGATAAACTATGGCTACACCTTC. Protein product: CVRSYYRRSLINYGYTF. This rearrangement joins TRBV7-5 to TRBJ1-2. TRBV7-5 is annotated as a pseudogene. The length of the CDR3 is 17 residues.

This rearrangement joins TRBV7-3 to TRBJ2-5; 10 bases map to TRBD1. The germline CDR1 and CDR2 sequences are SGHTA and FQGTGA. Germline trimming cut 3 bases from V and 4 bases from J; bases unmatched to any gene: 5. The CDR3 sequence is 15 residues long. CDR3 in DNA: TGTGCCAGCAGCTTTGGGACAGGGGTCGGAGAGACCCAGTACTTC. It specifies CASSFGTGVGETQYF. Supplemented by reference TRBV7-3 and TRBJ2-5, the full variable domain reads GAGVSQTPSNKVTEKGKYVELRCDPISGHTALYWYRQSLGQGPEFLIYFQGTGAADDSGLPNDRFFAVRPEGSVSTLKIQRTERGDSAVYLCASSFGTGVGETQYFGPGTRLLVL.

CDR3 sequence (DNA): TGTGCCAGCAGTGAAATTCTCAGGGTCACTGAAGCTTTCTTT. Protein sequence: CASSEILRVTEAFF. The chain couples TRBV6-1 to TRBJ1-1; D perhaps matches TRBD1 (5 bases). Germline V gives CDR1 MNHNS, CDR2 SASEGT. The CDR3 covers 14 residues. V was pared by 2 bases and J by 4 bases, with 11 bases between.

CDR3 residues: CASSPGGPAYEQYF. CDR3 DNA: TGTGCCAGCAGCCCCGGGGGGCCAGCCTACGAGCAGTACTTC. The chain combines TRBV27 with TRBJ2-7; perhaps TRBD2 as D (7 bases). V lost 6 bases and J 2 bases, leaving 14 bases between the germline ends. CDR3 size: 14 residues. Germline V gives CDR1 MNHEY, CDR2 SMNVEV (reference sequence).

V is TRBV6-5 and J is TRBJ1-5, with no clear D. V was shortened by 9 bases and J by 0 bases, with 6 bases between the two germline ends. The CDR3 is 12 amino acids. Germline V gene sequence: CDR1 MNHEY, CDR2 SVGAGI. As DNA, the CDR3 is TGTGCCAGTCGTTATAGCAATCAGCCCCAGCATTTT. This sequence encodes CASRYSNQPQHF.

The chain combines TRBV6-4 with TRBJ2-2; 10 bases align to TRBD2. CDR3 length: 14 amino acids. J gave up 3 bases and V 5 bases, and 0 bases lay outside the gene matches. Per the germline V gene, CDR1 is MRHNA and CDR2 is SNTAGT. CDR3 region: CASSSGGDTGELFF. CDR3 coding DNA: TGTGCCAGCAGTAGCGGGGGGGACACCGGGGAGCTGTTTTTT.

This sequence joins TRBV11-3 and TRBJ1-3; D perhaps matches TRBD1 (6 bases). Between the trimmed V and J ends, which lost 0 bases and 4 bases, there was a span of 10 bases. CDR1 and CDR2 from the germline V gene are SGHNT and YENEEA. The CDR3 runs to 15 residues. This chain's CDR3 is CASSLEDSHGNTIYF. For the CDR3, the DNA is TGTGCCAGCAGCTTAGAGGACAGTCACGGAAACACCATATATTTT.

This chain links TRBV4-1 with TRBJ1-2, with 8 bases that match TRBD1. The CDR3 contains 16 residues. Germline V gene lookup returns CDR1 MGHRA and CDR2 YSYEKL. V was pared by 0 bases and J by 2 bases, with 5 bases of the junction left unmatched. The CDR3 coding sequence is TGCGCCAGCAGCCAAGATGAAAGGACAGGGAACTATGGCTACACCTTC. This gives the protein CASSQDERTGNYGYTF.

J is TRBJ1-6 and V is TRBV5-4, with 9 bases that match TRBD1. The CDR3 is made up of 14 amino acids. V was clipped by 4 bases and J by 10 bases; unmatched bases: 6. Germline CDR1 and CDR2: SGHNT and YYREEE (reference sequence). The CDR3 DNA sequence: TGTGCCAGCAGCAACCGGGACAGGGTCTCACCCCTCCACTTT. This encodes CASSNRDRVSPLHF.

V usage is TRBV11-3 and J usage is TRBJ2-7, with 11 bases aligning to TRBD2. V lost 8 bases, J lost 1 base, and 10 bases stayed unmatched. Per germline, CDR1 SGHNT and CDR2 YENEEA. This CDR3 is 16 amino acids long. CDR3 coding DNA: TGTGCCAGCGGAAGGTCTCGACTAGCGGGATCCTACGAGCAGTACTTC. It translates to CASGRSRLAGSYEQYF.

The chain is built from TRBV28 and TRBJ2-1; 11 bases agree with TRBD2. Germline V gene lookup returns CDR1 MDHEN and CDR2 SYDVKM. This CDR3 is built from 15 residues. Losses at the gene ends were 8 bases for V and 0 bases for J; bases not matched to a gene: 3. The CDR3, as DNA: TGTGCCAGCGGCACTAGCGGGGGCTCCTACAATGAGCAGTTCTTC. As protein: CASGTSGGSYNEQFF.

This clone was counted only a few times. The chain uses TRBV29-1 and TRBJ2-2; the D is unclear. Germline V gene sequence: CDR1 SQVTM, CDR2 ANQGSEA. The CDR3 covers 13 residues. Trimming shortened V by 6 bases and J by 0 bases, and 8 bases separated the two germline ends. The CDR3 DNA reads as TGCAGCGTGGCGCAGGCGAACACCGGGGAGCTGTTTTTT. Its protein is CSVAQANTGELFF.